The T cell receptor (beta chain) under discussion was sequenced for a study of blood T cells in healthy people across ages. General study findings and limits: Both higher diversity and more naive CD4+ cells marked long-lived donors when set against aged donors. Roughly linear declines in TCR beta diversity per million T cells occurred with age.

On this clonotype: Its cognate antigen is unknown. Relative to the germline gene, one junction end is altered; a read error may explain this.

The germline V gene has CDR1 WNHNN and CDR2 SYGVQD (reference sequence). This CDR3 spans 12 amino acids. A second about 7 to 11 cycle PCR used barcoded and J-beta primers. Each cDNA molecule received a tag from a template-switch adaptor that had 12 random nucleotides. TCRdb called the 5' RACE reads again in MiXCR, with one record for every CDR3 protein. This sample has fewer than 1.5 million distinct CDR3 sequences, with approximately 42% found just once. The individuals who served as donors were healthy Caucasians living in Russia, aged roughly 6 to 90. The chain uses TRBV10-1 and TRBJ2-7, with 11 bases identical to TRBD2. Source material: blood. The source of this sequence is a woman between 18 and 30 years old in good health. The CDR3 spells CASSGGGGEQYF. The CDR3 DNA is TGTGCCAGTAGCGGGGGGGGCGGTGAGCAGTACTTC.